The T cell receptor beta chain under discussion was sequenced for a study of blood T cell repertoires in COVID-19. In the authors' methods: Scientists estimated how many nucleated cells there were by amplifying reference gene primers. Some clones are missing from TCRdb's copy, which holds only in-frame ones; the method was immunoSEQ multiplex PCR. The DNA was the basis for D and trimming; V, J and clone size are from that table. The sample yields hundreds of thousands of clones, roughly 90% seen once. V was cut by 6 bases and J by 10 bases, with 12 bases left in between. The CDR3 runs 11 residues. A Seattle source enrolled patients during active infection and followed them longitudinally.

The sequenced material came from peripheral blood. The TCR comes from a woman aged 55 to 70 with COVID-19, enrolled during active disease. The chain uses TRBV12-3 or TRBV12-4 and TRBJ1-1; weak D call: TRBD1 (5 bases). CDR3 nucleotides: TGTGCCAGCAGCGGGGGTTTCGGAGCTTTCTTT. It yields the protein CASSGGFGAFF.